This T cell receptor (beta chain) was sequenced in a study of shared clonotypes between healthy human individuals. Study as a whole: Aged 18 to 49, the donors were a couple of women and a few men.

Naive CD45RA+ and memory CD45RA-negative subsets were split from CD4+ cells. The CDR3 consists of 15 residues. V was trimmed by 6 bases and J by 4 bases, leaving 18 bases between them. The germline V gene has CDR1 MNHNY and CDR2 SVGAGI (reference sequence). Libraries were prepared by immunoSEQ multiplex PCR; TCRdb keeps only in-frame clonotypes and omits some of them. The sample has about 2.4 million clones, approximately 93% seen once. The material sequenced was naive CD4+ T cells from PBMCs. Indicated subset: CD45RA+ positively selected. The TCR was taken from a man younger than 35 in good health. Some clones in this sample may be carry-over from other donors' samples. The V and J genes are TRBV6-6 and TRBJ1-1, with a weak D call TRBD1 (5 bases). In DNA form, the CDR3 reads TGTGCCAGCAGACGTGTGGATAGGGGAATCACTGAAGCTTTCTTT. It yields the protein CASRRVDRGITEAFF.